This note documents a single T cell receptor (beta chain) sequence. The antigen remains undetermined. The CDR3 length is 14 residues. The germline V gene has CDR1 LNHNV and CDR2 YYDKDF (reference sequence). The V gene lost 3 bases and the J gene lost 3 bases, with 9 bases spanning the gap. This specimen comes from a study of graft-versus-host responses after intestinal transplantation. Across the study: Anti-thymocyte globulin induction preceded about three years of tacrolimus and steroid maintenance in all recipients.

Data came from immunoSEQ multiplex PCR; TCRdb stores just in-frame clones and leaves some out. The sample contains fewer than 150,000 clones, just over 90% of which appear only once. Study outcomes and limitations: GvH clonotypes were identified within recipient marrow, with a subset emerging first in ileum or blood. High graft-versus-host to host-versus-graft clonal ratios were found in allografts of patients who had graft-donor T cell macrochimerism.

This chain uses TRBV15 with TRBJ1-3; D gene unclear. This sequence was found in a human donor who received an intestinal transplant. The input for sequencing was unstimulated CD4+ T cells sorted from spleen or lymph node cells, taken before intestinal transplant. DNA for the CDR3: TGTGCCACCAGCAGGGGTTATAGTGGAAACACCATATATTTT. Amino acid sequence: CATSRGYSGNTIYF.